Sequencing of this TCR beta chain was carried out in a study of blood T cell repertoires in COVID-19. Study context: Acute and convalescent COVID-19 samples came from the United States, Italy and Spain. Sample material is recorded as cDNA or gDNA derived from T cells, B-cell-depleted T cells, or PBMCs.

As processed by the authors: Nucleated cell number was recorded as an estimate derived from reference gene primer amplification. Data came from immunoSEQ multiplex PCR; TCRdb stores just in-frame clones and leaves some out. V, J and clone size were drawn from that table, and D and trimming were deduced from the DNA. The sample carries over 200,000 clones, 90% recorded once. The sequencing sample was made of peripheral blood. This TCR was recovered from a man aged 25 to 40 with COVID-19, enrolled during active disease.

CDR3 DNA: TGTGCCAGCAGATCGGGACTACTCAATTCACCCCTCCACTTT. Translating it yields CASRSGLLNSPLHF. The V call is TRBV27, the J call TRBJ1-6; tentative D call: TRBD1 (5 bases). The CDR3 runs to 14 residues. V lost 6 bases and J lost 7, with 13 bases in between. The V gene's germline CDR1 is MNHEY and CDR2 SMNVEV (reference sequence).